This TCR beta chain was retrieved from a study of T-cell reconstitution after alpha-beta-depleted transplantation in children. General study results and limits: One year post-transplant, T-cell counts and diversity were largely derived from T cells produced anew. Several hundred graft clones that had expanded were reportedly the source of alpha-beta T cells about two months after transplant.

This clonotype was detected many times. The target antigen is unknown. The CDR3 extends over 12 amino acids. Trimming cost V 1 base and J 9 bases, with 10 bases left between them. This sample's TCRbeta library carried unique molecular identifier barcodes. Using its own MiXCR run on the PCR reads, TCRdb lists one record per CDR3 protein. The table lists hundreds of thousands of distinct CDR3 sequences, 20% to 30% of them singletons. The sequence derives from a female patient between 2 and 10 years old who had a stem cell transplant for congenital amegakaryocytic thrombocytopenia, so the T cells may come from the graft donor. The material was PBMCs, mostly from graft donor cells, obtained 360 days after TCRalphabeta/CD19-depleted stem cell transplant. The genes are TRBV12-3 or TRBV12-4 and TRBJ2-7; the D is unclear. CDR3 sequence (DNA): TGTGCCAGCAGTTTAGACTCGACCCGGCAGTACTTC. As protein: CASSLDSTRQYF.